This entry lists 26 T cell receptor beta chains sequenced from one sample in a study of blood T cell repertoires in COVID-19. Clones were read by immunoSEQ multiplex PCR, and TCRdb kept only the in-frame ones, dropping some. Of over 90,000 clones in the sample, 87% were seen once. Sequencing was done on a sample of peripheral blood. All receptors come from a human donor in a cohort sampled during active COVID-19.

The chain employs TRBV4-3 and TRBJ1-1, with D maybe TRBD1 (6 bases). The V end was cut by 0 bases, the J end by 4 bases, with 15 bases between. CDR1 and CDR2 (germline): LGHNA, YSLEER. The CDR3 is 16 residues long. The CDR3 loop reads CASSQDTLQGPTEAFF. Here the CDR3 DNA reads TGCGCCAGCAGCCAAGATACCCTACAGGGCCCCACTGAAGCTTTCTTT.

The chain carries TRBV5-1 and TRBJ2-1; D is undetermined. Germline values: CDR1 SGHRS, CDR2 YFSETQ. The CDR3 sequence is 11 residues long. V gave up 2 bases and J gave up 7 bases, with 4 bases separating them. CDR3 loop: CASSFRNEQFF. In DNA form, the CDR3 reads TGCGCCAGCAGCTTCCGGAATGAGCAGTTCTTC.

V gene TRBV5-6 combines with J gene TRBJ2-3, with 13 bases aligning to TRBD2. The germline V gene has CDR1 SGHDT and CDR2 YYEEEE. The CDR3 has 18 residues. With 4 bases clipped from V and 2 bases from J, the junction kept 10 bases outside the gene matches. Here the CDR3 DNA reads TGTGCCAGCAGCCAACCACAACTAGCGGGGGGGTTCACAGATACGCAGTATTTT. Translated: CASSQPQLAGGFTDTQYF. Supplemented by reference TRBV5-6 and TRBJ2-3, the full variable domain reads DAGVTQSPTHLIKTRGQQVTLRCSPKSGHDTVSWYQQALGQGPQFIFQYYEEEERQRGNFPDRFSGHQFPNYSSELNVNALLLGDSALYLCASSQPQLAGGFTDTQYFGPGTRLTVL.

The chain is built from TRBV7-9 and TRBJ1-6, with 7 bases matching TRBD1. Germline lookup yields CDR1 SEHNR and CDR2 FQNEAQ (reference sequence). The CDR3 length is 17 residues. J lost 3 bases, V lost 3 bases, and 8 bases had no gene match. The CDR3 here is CASSLTGQKFYNSPLHF. The CDR3 DNA sequence: TGTGCCAGCAGCTTGACGGGACAGAAATTCTATAATTCACCCCTCCACTTT.

The chain joins TRBV2 to TRBJ2-3; 10 positions agree with TRBD2. The length of the CDR3 is 13 residues. Germline CDR1 SNHLY, CDR2 FYNNEI. Trimming removed 8 bases from V and 8 bases from J; junction bases left unmatched: 7. The CDR3 nucleotides are TGTGCCAGCGTAGCGGGGGGCAGAGGTACGCAGTATTTT. It encodes CASVAGGRGTQYF.

CDR3 nucleotide sequence: TGTGCCAGCAGCCTGGCTCACAGTATTGGGGAGCAGTACTTC. Translated: CASSLAHSIGEQYF. The V and J genes are TRBV7-2 and TRBJ2-7; unclear D gene. Germline loops: CDR1 SGHTA, CDR2 FQGNSA. V was clipped by 5 bases and J by 7 bases, with 18 bases between them. The CDR3 has 14 amino acids.

This chain uses TRBV6-5 with TRBJ1-6; TRBD1 is a possible D gene (5 bases). This CDR3 is 16 amino acids long. Looked up from germline, CDR1 is MNHEY and CDR2 is SVGAGI. V dropped 0 bases and J dropped 10 bases, with 16 bases sitting between them. CDR3 in amino acids: CASSYSKYGGISPLHF. The CDR3 nucleotides read TGTGCCAGCAGTTACTCGAAGTACGGGGGTATCTCACCCCTCCACTTT.

The chain combines TRBV27 with TRBJ2-3, with TRBD2 matching over 8 bases. V lost 0 bases and J lost 4; bases outside the gene matches: 6. The CDR3 has 16 amino acids. In germline, CDR1 is MNHEY, CDR2 SMNVEV (reference sequence). The DNA for the CDR3 is TGTGCCAGCAGTTTATCGGCGGGACTAGTGGCAGATACGCAGTATTTT. It is translated as CASSLSAGLVADTQYF.

The V gene is TRBV5-5, the J gene TRBJ1-2, with D perhaps matching TRBD1 (5 bases). Germline CDR1 is SGHKS and CDR2 is YYEKEE (reference sequence). This CDR3 has 14 amino acids. Trimming removed 2 bases from V and 5 bases from J, with 13 bases in between. The CDR3 region has the DNA TGTGCCAGCAGCTTTGGCGGGACGCTATATGGCTACACCTTC. Amino acids: CASSFGGTLYGYTF.

CDR3 DNA: TGTGCCAGCAGTAGGACTAGCGGGGGGGCGGGTGAGCAGTTCTTC. Amino acid sequence: CASSRTSGGAGEQFF. The chain carries TRBV2 and TRBJ2-1; 15 bases are shared with TRBD2. Trimming took 5 bases from V and 9 from J; bases not matched to a gene: 5. Germline V gene data show CDR1 as SNHLY and CDR2 as FYNNEI. CDR3 length equals 15 residues.

This clone occurred once. J is TRBJ2-7 and V is TRBV5-1; TRBD1 aligns across 7 bases. J was trimmed by 3 bases and V by 1 base; bases with no gene match: 4. The germline CDR1 and CDR2 sequences are SGHRS and YFSETQ. The CDR3 extends over 14 amino acids. The CDR3, as DNA: TGCGCCAGCAGCTTGTTTTCAGGGGGCTACGAGCAGTACTTC. Translated, it gives CASSLFSGGYEQYF.

About this clone: Other DNA sequences in this specimen translate into the identical CDR3. The chain recombines TRBV7-9 with TRBJ1-2; TRBD1 matches 8 bases. Germline CDR1 is SEHNR and CDR2 is FQNEAQ (reference sequence). Unmatched junction bases numbered 5, after V lost 5 bases and J lost 3 bases. The CDR3 loop spans 14 amino acids. CDR3 protein: CASSPGQGHYGYTF. In nucleotides, the CDR3 is TGTGCCAGCAGCCCCGGACAGGGTCACTATGGCTACACCTTC.

This CDR3 is CASSTGQVRETQYF. The CDR3 coding sequence is TGTGCCAGCAGCACCGGACAGGTCCGGGAGACCCAGTACTTC. This chain joins TRBV7-2 and TRBJ2-5, with 7 bases identical to TRBD1. V shed 5 bases, J shed 5 bases, and the junction held 8 bases outside the gene matches. The CDR3 loop spans 14 amino acids. Looked up from germline, CDR1 is SGHTA and CDR2 is FQGNSA. Together with reference TRBV7-2 and TRBJ2-5, the CDR3 gives the full variable domain: GAGVSQSPSNKVTEKGKDVELRCDPISGHTALYWYRQSLGQGLEFLIYFQGNSAPDKSGLPSDRFSAERTGGSVSTLTIQRTQQEDSAVYLCASSTGQVRETQYFGPGTRLLVL.

The chain joins TRBV5-4 to TRBJ1-2; TRBD1 might be the D (5 bases). Germline V gene data show CDR1 as SGHNT and CDR2 as YYREEE (reference sequence). V shed 4 bases and J shed 5 bases, with 12 bases lying between them. The CDR3 consists of 13 residues. The CDR3 protein is CASSTGGGYGYTF. CDR3 DNA sequence: TGTGCCAGCAGCACGGGGGGGGGATATGGCTACACCTTC.

V gene TRBV12-3 or TRBV12-4 combines with J gene TRBJ2-1; D ambiguous. The germline V and J ends were trimmed by 1 base and 9 bases, with 7 bases remaining between them. The CDR3 totals 12 residues. The CDR3 DNA follows: TGTGCCAGCAGTTTAGTTTATAGTGAGCAGTTCTTC. Residues: CASSLVYSEQFF.

This clone has a handful of counts. J is TRBJ2-7 and V is TRBV7-6, with D perhaps TRBD1 (6 bases). Between the trimmed V and J ends, which lost 5 bases and 3 bases, there was a span of 17 bases. The CDR3 sequence is 15 residues long. From germline, CDR1 is SGHVS and CDR2 FNYEAQ. CDR3: CASSPNPTGGYEQYF. The CDR3 DNA sequence: TGTGCCAGCAGCCCCAACCCGACAGGCGGCTACGAGCAGTACTTC.

The V call is TRBV6-4, the J call TRBJ2-1; D gene uncertain. V lost 0 bases and J 8 bases, leaving 8 bases between the germline ends. CDR3 length: 13 amino acids. Germline V gives CDR1 MRHNA, CDR2 SNTAGT. Written as DNA, the CDR3 is TGTGCCAGCAGTGACTCCTGGGCAGATGAGCAGTTCTTC. Translated, it gives CASSDSWADEQFF.

The chain uses TRBV30 and TRBJ2-1, with TRBD1 identical over 7 bases. Germline V lookup: CDR1 GTSNPN, CDR2 SVGIG (reference sequence). V shed 0 bases, J shed 7 bases, and the junction held 12 bases outside the gene matches. CDR3 length equals 16 residues. Here the CDR3 reads CAWSVRDRVPGNEQFF. The CDR3 DNA follows: TGTGCCTGGAGTGTCCGCGACAGGGTTCCAGGGAATGAGCAGTTCTTC. Supplemented by reference TRBV30 and TRBJ2-1, the full variable domain reads SQTIHQWPATLVQPVGSPLSLECTVEGTSNPNLYWYRQAAGRGLQLLFYSVGIGQISSEVPQNLSASRPQDRQFILSSKKLLLSDSGFYLCAWSVRDRVPGNEQFFGPGTRLTVL.

The sample holds a few counts of this clone. The rearrangement uses TRBV11-2 and TRBJ2-7; 7 bases line up with TRBD1. Germline values: CDR1 SGHAT, CDR2 FQNNGV. This CDR3 contains 14 residues. The junction had 6 bases not matched to a gene; V was cut back by 4 bases and J by 3 bases. DNA for the CDR3: TGTGCCAGCAGCTCCCGGGACAGACGCTACGAGCAGTACTTC. This encodes CASSSRDRRYEQYF. The variable domain in full, completed from reference TRBV11-2 and TRBJ2-7, reads EAGVAQSPRYKIIEKRQSVAFWCNPISGHATLYWYQQILGQGPKLLIQFQNNGVVDDSQLPKDRFSAERLKGVDSTLKIQPAKLEDSAVYLCASSSRDRRYEQYFGPGTRLTVT.

This chain uses TRBV7-3 with TRBJ1-6; 9 bases agree with TRBD1. Germline CDR1 and CDR2: SGHTA and FQGTGA. With V trimmed by 5 bases and J by 9 bases, 2 bases remained unmatched. The CDR3 length is 13 residues. The CDR3 protein is CASSPGQGSPLHF. CDR3 in DNA: TGTGCCAGCAGCCCGGGACAGGGTTCACCCCTCCACTTT.

The genes are TRBV7-2 and TRBJ2-7; 8 bases map to TRBD2. The trim removed 2 bases at V and 4 bases at J, leaving 7 bases unmatched. In germline, CDR1 is SGHTA, CDR2 FQGNSA. The CDR3 consists of 15 residues. The CDR3 is CASSLRAGEGYEQYF. The CDR3 region has the DNA TGTGCCAGCAGCTTACGAGCGGGGGAGGGGTACGAGCAGTACTTC.

In this sample, this clone turned up once. V gene TRBV12-5 combines with J gene TRBJ2-7; D is unresolved. Looked up from germline, CDR1 is LGHNT and CDR2 is FRNRAP. Trimming removed 1 base at V and 4 bases at J, with 5 bases between. The CDR3 has 12 amino acids. CDR3 region: CASGLALYEQYF. DNA for the CDR3: TGTGCTAGTGGTTTGGCCCTTTACGAGCAGTACTTC.

To note about this clone: Other DNA sequences from this sample encode an identical CDR3 as well. This chain uses TRBV30 with TRBJ1-1, with D uncertain. CDR3 length: 12 residues. V shed 3 bases and J shed 1 base, with 6 bases lying between them. The germline V gene encodes CDR1 GTSNPN and CDR2 SVGIG (reference sequence). The CDR3: CAWSLSNTEAFF. The CDR3 DNA is TGTGCCTGGAGCCTGTCGAACACTGAAGCTTTCTTT.

The rearrangement joins TRBV5-6 to TRBJ1-1, with D tentatively TRBD1 (5 bases). V gave up 5 bases and J gave up 1 base, with 15 bases separating them. There are 15 residues in the CDR3. CDR1 is SGHDT and CDR2 is YYEEEE in the germline V gene. CDR3 in amino acids: CASRDWGAPNTEAFF. The CDR3 coding sequence is TGTGCCAGCAGGGATTGGGGCGCCCCGAACACTGAAGCTTTCTTT.

The chain carries TRBV7-2 and TRBJ2-3; perhaps TRBD1 as D (5 bases). V was trimmed by 3 bases and J by 1 base, leaving 8 bases between them. The germline CDR1 and CDR2 sequences are SGHTA and FQGNSA. The CDR3 loop spans 14 amino acids. CDR3 bases: TGTGCCAGCAGCTTTCTCAGGGGCACAGATACGCAGTATTTT. It encodes CASSFLRGTDTQYF.

J is TRBJ1-5 and V is TRBV6-6; a weak D match, TRBD1 (6 bases). The CDR3 contains 15 residues. Trimming took off 5 bases at V and 0 bases at J, with 11 bases between the two ends. Germline V lookup: CDR1 MNHNY, CDR2 SVGAGI (reference sequence). In DNA, the CDR3 is TGTGCCAGCAGTAACCAGGGGCATAGCAATCAGCCCCAGCATTTT. It codes for CASSNQGHSNQPQHF.